The 22 T cell receptor beta chains in this list originate from one sample, sequenced in a study of identical twins. TCRdb used MiXCR to reprocess the 5' RACE reads, holding one entry per CDR3 protein. Found here are approximately 700,000 distinct CDR3 sequences, around 6.1% of them singletons; the top ten hold roughly 1.6%. The sample consisted of naive T cells sorted from blood. Source of these receptors: a man between 18 and 35 years old in good health.

This clonotype occurred many times. This chain connects TRBV12-3 or TRBV12-4 to TRBJ2-1; D is possibly TRBD2 (6 bases). There are 15 residues in the CDR3. Trimming removed 3 bases at V and 7 bases at J, with 16 bases between. The CDR3, as DNA: TGTGCCAGCAGTTTTACCGGGGGACCCCAAAATGAGCAGTTCTTC. It is translated as CASSFTGGPQNEQFF.

The V gene is TRBV27, the J gene TRBJ2-7; TRBD2 agrees at 12 bases. This CDR3 is 16 amino acids long. From germline, CDR1 is MNHEY and CDR2 SMNVEV (reference sequence). V lost 9 bases and J lost 2; bases outside the gene matches: 11. This CDR3 reads CASKLAGGSGPYEQYF. The CDR3 DNA reads as TGTGCCAGTAAACTAGCGGGAGGCTCGGGGCCCTACGAGCAGTACTTC.

This clonotype was picked up many times. This chain uses TRBV10-3 with TRBJ2-5, with D uncertain. Germline values: CDR1 ENHRY, CDR2 SYGVKD. The CDR3 spans 13 residues. Trimming stripped 4 bases from V and 3 bases from J, with 9 bases between. The CDR3 DNA follows: TGTGCCATCAGTGTAGGAATTAAAGAGACCCAGTACTTC. Translation gives CAISVGIKETQYF.

This clonotype occurred many times. The J gene is TRBJ1-5, the V gene TRBV12-3 or TRBV12-4, with 11 bases aligning to TRBD1. With 1 base clipped from V and 7 bases from J, the junction kept 3 bases outside the gene matches. The CDR3 contains 15 residues. The DNA for the CDR3 is TGTGCCAGCAGTTTAGGGGGGACAGGGGGACAGCCCCAGCATTTT. It codes for CASSLGGTGGQPQHF.

This clonotype was detected a few times. The chain couples TRBV25-1 to TRBJ2-7; 8 bases align to TRBD1. J gave up 3 bases and V 4 bases, and 5 bases lay outside the gene matches. The CDR3 totals 14 residues. CDR1 and CDR2 (germline): MGHDK, SYGVNS. The CDR3 DNA sequence: TGTGCCAGCAGTGTAGGACAGGGCTTCTACGAGCAGTACTTC. It yields the protein CASSVGQGFYEQYF.

This clonotype has ten or more counts. The chain is built from TRBV10-3 and TRBJ2-3; 8 positions match TRBD2. The CDR3 is 13 amino acids. The germline V gene has CDR1 ENHRY and CDR2 SYGVKD. V was pared by 10 bases and J by 2 bases, with 5 bases of the junction left unmatched. Here the CDR3 reads CATGAGATDTQYF. CDR3 DNA: TGTGCCACGGGAGCGGGAGCCACAGATACGCAGTATTTT.

This clonotype appeared many times. J is TRBJ2-3 and V is TRBV7-9, with a possible D match to TRBD2 (6 bases). Per the germline V gene, CDR1 is SEHNR and CDR2 is FQNEAQ (reference sequence). The CDR3 extends over 15 amino acids. Trimming stripped 4 bases from V and 4 bases from J, with 15 bases between. CDR3 DNA sequence: TGTGCCAGCAGCTATCTAGCGAGTGGGGCAGATACGCAGTATTTT. Amino acid sequence: CASSYLASGADTQYF.

This clonotype has only a few counts. V usage is TRBV29-1 and J usage is TRBJ2-1, with 7 bases lining up with TRBD2. The CDR3 is made up of 10 amino acids. Trimming cost V 8 bases and J 7 bases; bases outside gene matches: 2. Germline V CDR1 and CDR2: SQVTM, ANQGSEA. DNA for the CDR3: TGCAGCTCCGGGGGGAATGAGCAGTTCTTC. Translation: CSSGGNEQFF.

This clonotype has only a few counts. The chain has TRBV6-2 or TRBV6-3 and TRBJ1-2; 8 nucleotides line up with TRBD1. CDR3 length equals 15 residues. CDR1 is MNHEY and CDR2 is SVGEGT in the germline V gene. Trimming cost V 5 bases and J 0 bases; bases outside gene matches: 5. The CDR3 region has the DNA TGTGCCAGCAGTGACCGGGACAGGCCTAACTATGGCTACACCTTC. It translates to CASSDRDRPNYGYTF.

This clonotype was observed many times. The V gene is TRBV7-2, the J gene TRBJ2-3; 11 bases match TRBD2. After removal of 5 bases from V and 2 bases from J, the junction contained 3 bases not matched to a gene. The germline CDR1 and CDR2 sequences are SGHTA and FQGNSA. The CDR3 totals 15 residues. In DNA, the CDR3 is TGTGCCAGCAGCCAGGGACTAGCGGACACAGATACGCAGTATTTT. Its translation: CASSQGLADTDTQYF.

This clonotype was observed a handful of times. The chain employs TRBV12-3 or TRBV12-4 and TRBJ2-1; tentatively, D is TRBD1 (5 bases). V dropped 6 bases and J dropped 8 bases, with 17 bases sitting between them. The CDR3 runs 14 residues. CDR3: CASSQLTSGYEQFF. CDR3 bases: TGTGCCAGCAGCCAACTTACGTCAGGGTATGAGCAGTTCTTC.

The genes are TRBV6-5 and TRBJ1-6; D is perhaps TRBD1 (5 bases). CDR1 is MNHEY, CDR2 SVGAGI, per germline. V lost 2 bases, J lost 10 bases, and 9 bases lay in between. The CDR3 extends over 13 amino acids. For the CDR3, the DNA is TGTGCCAGCAGTTACGGAGGGGTATCACCCCTCCACTTT. Translation: CASSYGGVSPLHF.

This clonotype occurred many times. The V call is TRBV5-1, the J call TRBJ1-1, with 9 nucleotides matching TRBD1. Unmatched junction bases numbered 4, after V lost 2 bases and J lost 2 bases. The CDR3 spans 15 residues. Germline assignment: CDR1 SGHRS and CDR2 YFSETQ. CDR3 DNA: TGCGCCAGCAGCTTACAGGGGGCGCTTAACACTGAAGCTTTCTTT. Its protein product is CASSLQGALNTEAFF. The full variable domain, completed using reference TRBV5-1 and TRBJ1-1, is KAGVTQTPRYLIKTRGQQVTLSCSPISGHRSVSWYQQTPGQGLQFLFEYFSETQRNKGNFPGRFSGRQFSNSRSEMNVSTLELGDSALYLCASSLQGALNTEAFFGQGTRLTVV.

This sequence joins TRBV7-8 and TRBJ2-1; the D gene is possibly TRBD2 (5 bases). The germline gives CDR1 SGHVS, CDR2 FQNEAQ. The V and J ends lost 3 bases and 0 bases respectively, with 12 bases between them. The CDR3 covers 16 residues. CDR3 sequence: CASSLKRTSSYNEQFF. The CDR3 nucleotides read TGTGCCAGCAGCTTGAAGAGGACTTCCTCCTACAATGAGCAGTTCTTC.

Only a few counts were recorded for this clonotype. V gene TRBV5-5 combines with J gene TRBJ2-1; D not resolved. CDR1 SGHKS and CDR2 YYEKEE come from the germline V gene (reference sequence). CDR3 length: 14 amino acids. The germline V and J ends were trimmed by 4 bases and 7 bases, with 15 bases remaining between them. CDR3 residues: CASSAPETKNEQFF. CDR3 nucleotides: TGTGCCAGCAGCGCCCCCGAAACTAAAAATGAGCAGTTCTTC.

The table lists this clonotype with many counts. This chain connects TRBV12-3 or TRBV12-4 to TRBJ2-3; the match to TRBD2 covers 8 bases. The CDR3 is 14 residues long. Trimming removed 6 bases from V and 1 base from J; junction bases left unmatched: 3. CDR3 in DNA: TGTGCCAGCAGCCTACTAGCGGGCACAGATACGCAGTATTTT. Translated, it gives CASSLLAGTDTQYF.

This chain joins TRBV12-5 and TRBJ2-7; D is perhaps TRBD1 (5 bases). Germline V gives CDR1 LGHNT, CDR2 FRNRAP. The ends were cut back, 1 base at V and 3 bases at J, with 7 bases in the middle. This CDR3 is built from 13 residues. This CDR3 reads CASGLGRDYEQYF. CDR3 DNA sequence: TGTGCTAGTGGTTTGGGCAGGGACTACGAGCAGTACTTC.

This clonotype was observed many times. This chain connects TRBV20-1 to TRBJ2-3; 7 nucleotides line up with TRBD1. Germline CDR1 is DFQATT and CDR2 is SNEGSKA (reference sequence). The CDR3 contains 14 residues. V lost 3 bases and J lost 3; bases outside the gene matches: 6. The CDR3 region is CSASPPDRTDTQYF. The CDR3 DNA reads as TGCAGTGCTAGTCCGCCGGACAGGACAGATACGCAGTATTTT.

This clonotype was recorded at least ten times. This chain connects TRBV29-1 to TRBJ1-2; no clear D gene. Germline V gene data show CDR1 as SQVTM and CDR2 as ANQGSEA. Between the trimmed V and J ends, which lost 1 base and 7 bases, there was a span of 13 bases. The CDR3 extends over 13 amino acids. DNA for the CDR3: TGCAGCGTTGAAGTACCAGGTCGGCGTGGCTACACCTTC. Its translation: CSVEVPGRRGYTF.

This clonotype was recorded a few times. The V and J genes are TRBV5-1 and TRBJ2-4; weak D call: TRBD2 (6 bases). The CDR3 runs to 14 residues. Germline values: CDR1 SGHRS, CDR2 YFSETQ. Trimming pared 7 bases from V and 5 bases from J, leaving 16 bases between. Written as DNA, the CDR3 is TGCGCCAGCTCGGCCGGGACTGGGCAAAACATTCAGTACTTC. As protein: CASSAGTGQNIQYF. Using reference TRBV5-1 and TRBJ2-4 for the parts outside the CDR3, the full variable domain is KAGVTQTPRYLIKTRGQQVTLSCSPISGHRSVSWYQQTPGQGLQFLFEYFSETQRNKGNFPGRFSGRQFSNSRSEMNVSTLELGDSALYLCASSAGTGQNIQYFGAGTRLSVL.

In its sample, this clonotype was seen many times. V and J are TRBV11-2 and TRBJ2-2; unclear D gene. CDR1 is SGHAT and CDR2 is FQNNGV in the germline V gene. Trimming pared 1 base from V and 1 base from J, leaving 7 bases between. This CDR3 spans 15 amino acids. Here the CDR3 DNA reads TGTGCCAGCAGCTTAGGTTGGCTGAACACCGGGGAGCTGTTTTTT. Translating gives CASSLGWLNTGELFF.

On this clonotype: One end of the junction fails to match germline, which may point to a read error. Written as DNA, the CDR3 is TGTGCCAGCAGCTTGTCCCCCTCCTCCGAGCAGTACTTC. Protein sequence: CASSLSPSSEQYF. The J gene is TRBJ2-7, the V gene TRBV7-6; D not certain. The V gene's germline CDR1 is SGHVS and CDR2 FNYEAQ. This CDR3 is 13 amino acids long. The whole variable domain, remainder taken from reference TRBV7-6 and TRBJ2-7, is GAGVSQSPRYKVTKRGQDVALRCDPISGHVSLYWYRQALGQGPEFLTYFNYEAQQDKSGLPNDRFSAERPEGSISTLTIQRTEQRDSAMYRCASSLSPSSEQYFGPGTRLTVT.